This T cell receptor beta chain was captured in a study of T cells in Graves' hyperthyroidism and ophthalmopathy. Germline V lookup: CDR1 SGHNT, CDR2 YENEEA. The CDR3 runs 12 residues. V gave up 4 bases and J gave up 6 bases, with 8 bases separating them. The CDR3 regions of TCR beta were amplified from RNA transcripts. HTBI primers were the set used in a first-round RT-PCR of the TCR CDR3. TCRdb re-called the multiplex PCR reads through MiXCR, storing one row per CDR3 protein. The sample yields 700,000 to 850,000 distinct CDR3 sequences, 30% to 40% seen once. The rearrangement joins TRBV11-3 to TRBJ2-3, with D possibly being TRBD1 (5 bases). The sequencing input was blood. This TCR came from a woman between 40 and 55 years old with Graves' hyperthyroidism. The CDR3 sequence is CASSSKGDTQYF. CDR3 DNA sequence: TGTGCCAGCAGCTCGAAGGGGGATACGCAGTATTTT.